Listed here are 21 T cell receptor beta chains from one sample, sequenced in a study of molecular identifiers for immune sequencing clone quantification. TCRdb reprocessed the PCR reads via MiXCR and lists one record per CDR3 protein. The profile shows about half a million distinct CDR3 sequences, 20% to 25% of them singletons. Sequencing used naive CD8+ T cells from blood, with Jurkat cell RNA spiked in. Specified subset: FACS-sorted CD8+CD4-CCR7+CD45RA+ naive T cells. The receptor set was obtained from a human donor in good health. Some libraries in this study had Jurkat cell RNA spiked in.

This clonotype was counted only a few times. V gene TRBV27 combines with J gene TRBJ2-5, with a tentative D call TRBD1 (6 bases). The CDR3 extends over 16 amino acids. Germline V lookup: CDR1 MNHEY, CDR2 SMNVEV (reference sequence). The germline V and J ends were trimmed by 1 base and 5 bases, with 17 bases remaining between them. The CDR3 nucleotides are TGTGCCAGCAGTTTATACAACAGGGTACCCGGCGAGACCCAGTACTTC. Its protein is CASSLYNRVPGETQYF.

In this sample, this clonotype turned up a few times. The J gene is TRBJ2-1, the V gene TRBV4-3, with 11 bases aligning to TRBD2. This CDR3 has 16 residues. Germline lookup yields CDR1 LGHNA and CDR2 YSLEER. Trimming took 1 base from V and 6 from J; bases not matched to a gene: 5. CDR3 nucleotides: TGCGCCAGCAGCCAAGGATCCGGGACTAGCGGCAATGAGCAGTTCTTC. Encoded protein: CASSQGSGTSGNEQFF.

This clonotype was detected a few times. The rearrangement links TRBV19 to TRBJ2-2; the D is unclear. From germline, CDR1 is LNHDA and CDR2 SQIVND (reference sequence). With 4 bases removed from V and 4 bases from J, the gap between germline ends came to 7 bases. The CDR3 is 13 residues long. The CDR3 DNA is TGTGCCAGTAGTACTTATGGCACCGGGGAGCTGTTTTTT. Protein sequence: CASSTYGTGELFF.

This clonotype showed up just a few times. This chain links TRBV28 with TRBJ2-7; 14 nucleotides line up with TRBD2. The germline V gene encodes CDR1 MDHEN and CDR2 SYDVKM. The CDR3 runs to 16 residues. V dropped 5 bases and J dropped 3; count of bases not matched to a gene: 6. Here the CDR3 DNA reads TGTGCCAGCAGTGGTAAAGGGACTAGCGGGAGCTACGAGCAGTACTTC. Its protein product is CASSGKGTSGSYEQYF.

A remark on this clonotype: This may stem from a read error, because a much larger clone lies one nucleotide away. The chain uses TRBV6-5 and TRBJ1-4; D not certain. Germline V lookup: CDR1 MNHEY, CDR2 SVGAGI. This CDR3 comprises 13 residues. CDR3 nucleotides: TGTGCCAGCGGGAGAAGCCCCCATGAAAGACTGTTTTTT. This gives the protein CASGRSPHERLFF.

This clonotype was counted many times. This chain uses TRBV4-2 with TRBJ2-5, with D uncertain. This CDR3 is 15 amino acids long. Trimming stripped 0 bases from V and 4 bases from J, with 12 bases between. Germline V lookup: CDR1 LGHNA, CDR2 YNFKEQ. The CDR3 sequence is CASSQDLWGVETQYF. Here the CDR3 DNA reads TGTGCCAGCAGCCAAGATCTGTGGGGTGTAGAGACCCAGTACTTC.

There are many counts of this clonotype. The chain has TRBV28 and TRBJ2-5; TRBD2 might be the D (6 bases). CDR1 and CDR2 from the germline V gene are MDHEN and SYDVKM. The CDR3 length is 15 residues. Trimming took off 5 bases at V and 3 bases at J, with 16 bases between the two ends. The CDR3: CASSPQGLDKETQYF. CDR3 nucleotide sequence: TGTGCCAGCAGTCCCCAGGGACTCGATAAAGAGACCCAGTACTTC.

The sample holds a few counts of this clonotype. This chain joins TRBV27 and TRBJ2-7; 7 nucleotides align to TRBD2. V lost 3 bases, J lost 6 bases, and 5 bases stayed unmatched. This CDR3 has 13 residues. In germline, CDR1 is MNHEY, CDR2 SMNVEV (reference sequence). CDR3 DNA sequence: TGTGCCAGCAGTTTTTTGGGAGGGTTCGAGCAGTACTTC. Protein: CASSFLGGFEQYF.

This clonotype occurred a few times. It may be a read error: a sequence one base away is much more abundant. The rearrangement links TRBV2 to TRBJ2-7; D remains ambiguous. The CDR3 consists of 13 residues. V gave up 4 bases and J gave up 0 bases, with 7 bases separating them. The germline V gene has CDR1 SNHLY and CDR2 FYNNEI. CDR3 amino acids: CASSGGVSYEQYF. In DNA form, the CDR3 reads TGTGCCAGCAGTGGTGGGGTCTCCTACGAGCAGTACTTC.

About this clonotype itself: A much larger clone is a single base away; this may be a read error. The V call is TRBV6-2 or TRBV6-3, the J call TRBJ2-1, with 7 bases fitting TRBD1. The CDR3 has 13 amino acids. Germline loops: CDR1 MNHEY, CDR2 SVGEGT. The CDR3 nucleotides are TGTGCGTCGTTTTCAGGGGGCTACAATGAGCAGTTCTTC. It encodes CASFSGGYNEQFF.

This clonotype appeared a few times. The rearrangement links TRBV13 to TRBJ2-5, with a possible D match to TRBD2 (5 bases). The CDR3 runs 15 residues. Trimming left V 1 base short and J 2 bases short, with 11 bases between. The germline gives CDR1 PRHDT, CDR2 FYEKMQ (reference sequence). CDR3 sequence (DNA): TGTGCCAGCAGCTTAGAAGCAGCGGATCAAGAGACCCAGTACTTC. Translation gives CASSLEAADQETQYF.

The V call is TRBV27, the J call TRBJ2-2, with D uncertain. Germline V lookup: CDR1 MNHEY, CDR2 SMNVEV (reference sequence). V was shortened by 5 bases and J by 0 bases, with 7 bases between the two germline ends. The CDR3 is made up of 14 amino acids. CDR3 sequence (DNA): TGTGCCAGCAGTATGGACGCGAACACCGGGGAGCTGTTTTTT. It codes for CASSMDANTGELFF.

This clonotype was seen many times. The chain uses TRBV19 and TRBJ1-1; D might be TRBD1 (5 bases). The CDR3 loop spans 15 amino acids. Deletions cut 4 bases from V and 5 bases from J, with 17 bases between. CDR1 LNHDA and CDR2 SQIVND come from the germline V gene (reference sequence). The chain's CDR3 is CASSTNVGGGTEAFF. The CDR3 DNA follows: TGTGCCAGTAGTACCAACGTGGGTGGGGGAACTGAAGCTTTCTTT.

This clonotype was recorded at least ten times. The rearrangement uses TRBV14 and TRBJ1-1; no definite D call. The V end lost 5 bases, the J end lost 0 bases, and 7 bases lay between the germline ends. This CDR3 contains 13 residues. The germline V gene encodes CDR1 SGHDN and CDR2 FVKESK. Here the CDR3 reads CASSRGMNTEAFF. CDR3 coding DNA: TGTGCCAGCAGCAGAGGCATGAACACTGAAGCTTTCTTT.

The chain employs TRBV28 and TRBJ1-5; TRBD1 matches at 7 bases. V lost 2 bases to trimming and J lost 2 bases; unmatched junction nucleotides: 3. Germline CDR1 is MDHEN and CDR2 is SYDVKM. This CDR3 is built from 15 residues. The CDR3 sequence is CASSLRDRGNQPQHF. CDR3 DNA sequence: TGTGCCAGCAGTTTAAGGGACAGAGGCAATCAGCCCCAGCATTTT.

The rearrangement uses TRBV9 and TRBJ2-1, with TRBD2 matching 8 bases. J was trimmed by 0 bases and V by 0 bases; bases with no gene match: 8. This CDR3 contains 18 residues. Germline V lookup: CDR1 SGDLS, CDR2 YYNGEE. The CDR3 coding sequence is TGTGCCAGCAGCGTAGTGGGAATAGCGGGAAGCTCCTACAATGAGCAGTTCTTC. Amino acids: CASSVVGIAGSSYNEQFF.

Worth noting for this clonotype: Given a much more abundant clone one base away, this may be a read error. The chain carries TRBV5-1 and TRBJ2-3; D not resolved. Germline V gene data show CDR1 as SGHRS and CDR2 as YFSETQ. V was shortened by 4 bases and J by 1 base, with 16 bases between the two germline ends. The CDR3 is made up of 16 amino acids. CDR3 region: CASSPFWPAGTDTQYF. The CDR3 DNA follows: TGCGCCAGCAGCCCATTCTGGCCAGCTGGCACAGATACGCAGTATTTT. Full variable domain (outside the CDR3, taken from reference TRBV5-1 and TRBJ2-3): KAGVTQTPRYLIKTRGQQVTLSCSPISGHRSVSWYQQTPGQGLQFLFEYFSETQRNKGNFPGRFSGRQFSNSRSEMNVSTLELGDSALYLCASSPFWPAGTDTQYFGPGTRLTVL.

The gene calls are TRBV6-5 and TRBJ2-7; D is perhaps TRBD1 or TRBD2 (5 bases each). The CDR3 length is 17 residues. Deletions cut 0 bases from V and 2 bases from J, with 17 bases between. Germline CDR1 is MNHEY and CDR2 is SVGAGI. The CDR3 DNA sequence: TGTGCCAGCAGTTACTCGTCCTTATGGGGGAGCCCCTACGAGCAGTACTTC. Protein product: CASSYSSLWGSPYEQYF.

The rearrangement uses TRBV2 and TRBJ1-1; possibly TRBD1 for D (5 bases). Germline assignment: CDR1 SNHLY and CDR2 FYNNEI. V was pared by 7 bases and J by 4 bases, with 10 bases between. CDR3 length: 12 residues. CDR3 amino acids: CASMVGGTEAFF. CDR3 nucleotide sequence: TGTGCCAGCATGGTGGGGGGCACTGAAGCTTTCTTT. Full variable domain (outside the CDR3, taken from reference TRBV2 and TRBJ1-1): EPEVTQTPSHQVTQMGQEVILRCVPISNHLYFYWYRQILGQKVEFLVSFYNNEISEKSEIFDDQFSVERPDGSNFTLKIRSTKLEDSAMYFCASMVGGTEAFFGQGTRLTVV.

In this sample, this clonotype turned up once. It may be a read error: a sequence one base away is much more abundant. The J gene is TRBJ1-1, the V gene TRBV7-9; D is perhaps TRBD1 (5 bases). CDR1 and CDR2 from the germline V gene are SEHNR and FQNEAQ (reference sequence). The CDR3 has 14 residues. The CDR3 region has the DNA TGTGCCAGCAGCCCCCGCGGCAGGGCCACTGAAGCTTCCTTT. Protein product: CASSPRGRATEASF.

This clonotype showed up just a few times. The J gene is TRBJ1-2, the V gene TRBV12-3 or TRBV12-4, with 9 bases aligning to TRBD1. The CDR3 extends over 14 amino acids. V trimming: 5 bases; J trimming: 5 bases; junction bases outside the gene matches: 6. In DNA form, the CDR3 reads TGTGCCAGCAGTCGGCAAGGGACAGGGTATGGCTACACCTTC. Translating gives CASSRQGTGYGYTF.